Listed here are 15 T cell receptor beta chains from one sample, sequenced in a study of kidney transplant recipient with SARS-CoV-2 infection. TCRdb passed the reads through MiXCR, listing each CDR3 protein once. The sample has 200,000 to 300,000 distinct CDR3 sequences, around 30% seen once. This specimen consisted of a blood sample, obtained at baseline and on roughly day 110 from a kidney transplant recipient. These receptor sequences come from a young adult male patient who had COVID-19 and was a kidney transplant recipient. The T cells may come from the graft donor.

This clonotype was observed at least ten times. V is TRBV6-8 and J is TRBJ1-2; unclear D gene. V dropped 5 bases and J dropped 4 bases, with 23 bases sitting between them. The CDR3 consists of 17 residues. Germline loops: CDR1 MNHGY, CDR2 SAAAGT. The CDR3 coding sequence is TGTGCCAGCAGTCACCCTCTACGCTCTAGAAAGACCTATGGCTACACCTTC. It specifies CASSHPLRSRKTYGYTF.

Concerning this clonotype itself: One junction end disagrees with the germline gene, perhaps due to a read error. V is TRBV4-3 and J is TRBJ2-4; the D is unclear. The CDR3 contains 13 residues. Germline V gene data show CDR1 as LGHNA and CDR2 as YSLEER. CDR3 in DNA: TGCGCCAGCAGCCAAGTCTGGACCCACAAGAAGTTCTTC. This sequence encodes CASSQVWTHKKFF.

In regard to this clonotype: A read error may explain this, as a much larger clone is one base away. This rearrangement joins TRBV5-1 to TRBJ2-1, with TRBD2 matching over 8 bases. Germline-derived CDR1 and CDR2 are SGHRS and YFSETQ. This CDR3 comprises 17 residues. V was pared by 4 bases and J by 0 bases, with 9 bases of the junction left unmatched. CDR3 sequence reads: CASSDYGGRSSYNEQFF. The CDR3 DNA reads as TGCGCCAGCAGCGACTATGGCGGGAGGAGCTCCTACAATGAGCAGTTCTTC.

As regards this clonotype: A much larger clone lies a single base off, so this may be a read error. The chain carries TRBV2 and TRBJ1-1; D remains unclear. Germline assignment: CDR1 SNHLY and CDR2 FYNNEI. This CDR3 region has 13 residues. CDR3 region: CVSSPGRRTEAFF. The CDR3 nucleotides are TGTGTCAGCAGCCCGGGTCGGAGAACTGAAGCTTTCTTT.

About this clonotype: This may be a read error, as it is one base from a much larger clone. This chain's CDR3 is CASGQRYSRKTYGYTF. For the CDR3, the DNA is TGTGCCAGCGGGCAAAGGTACTCAAGAAAGACCTATGGCTACACCTTC. The genes are TRBV9 and TRBJ1-2; D call uncertain. V was trimmed by 7 bases and J by 4 bases, leaving 23 bases between them. The CDR3 spans 16 residues. The germline V gene has CDR1 SGDLS and CDR2 YYNGEE. The complete variable domain, with remaining parts taken from reference TRBV9 and TRBJ1-2, reads DSGVTQTPKHLITATGQRVTLRCSPRSGDLSVYWYQQSLDQGLQFLIQYYNGEERAKGNILERFSAQQFPDLHSELNLSSLELGDSALYFCASGQRYSRKTYGYTFGSGTRLTVV.

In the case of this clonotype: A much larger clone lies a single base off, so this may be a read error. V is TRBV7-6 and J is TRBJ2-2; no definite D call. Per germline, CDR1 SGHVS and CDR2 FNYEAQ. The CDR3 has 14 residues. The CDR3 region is CTSSFEVSTGELFF. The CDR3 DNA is TGTACCAGCAGCTTCGAGGTTAGCACCGGGGAGCTGTTTTTT.

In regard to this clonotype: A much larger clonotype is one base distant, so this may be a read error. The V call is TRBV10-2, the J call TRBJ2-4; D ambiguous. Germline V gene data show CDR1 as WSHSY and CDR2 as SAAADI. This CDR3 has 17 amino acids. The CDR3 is CASSLMFTSRKTYGYSF. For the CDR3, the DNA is TGCGCCAGCAGTTTAATGTTCACTTCTAGAAAGACCTATGGCTACTCCTTC.

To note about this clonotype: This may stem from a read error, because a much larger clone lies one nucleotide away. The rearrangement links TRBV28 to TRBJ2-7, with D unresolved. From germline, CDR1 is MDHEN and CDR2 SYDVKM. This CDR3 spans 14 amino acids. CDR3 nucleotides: TGTGCCAGCAGTCCATCTTTTTCCTCCTGCGAGCAGTACTTC. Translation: CASSPSFSSCEQYF.

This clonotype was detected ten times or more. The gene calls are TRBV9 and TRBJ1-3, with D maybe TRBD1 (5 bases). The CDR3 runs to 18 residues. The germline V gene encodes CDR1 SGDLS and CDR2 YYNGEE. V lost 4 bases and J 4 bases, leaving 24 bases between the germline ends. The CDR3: CASSLSGHLSSSGNTIYF. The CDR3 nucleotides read TGTGCCAGCAGCCTCTCGGGGCACTTATCATCCTCCGGAAACACCATATATTTT. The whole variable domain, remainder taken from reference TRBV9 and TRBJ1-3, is DSGVTQTPKHLITATGQRVTLRCSPRSGDLSVYWYQQSLDQGLQFLIQYYNGEERAKGNILERFSAQQFPDLHSELNLSSLELGDSALYFCASSLSGHLSSSGNTIYFGEGSWLTVV.

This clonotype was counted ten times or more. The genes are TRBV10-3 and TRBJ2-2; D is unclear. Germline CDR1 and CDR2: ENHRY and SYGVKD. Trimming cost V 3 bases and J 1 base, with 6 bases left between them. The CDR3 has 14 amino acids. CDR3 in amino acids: CAISETMNTGELFF. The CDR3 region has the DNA TGTGCCATCAGTGAAACCATGAACACCGGGGAGCTGTTTTTT.

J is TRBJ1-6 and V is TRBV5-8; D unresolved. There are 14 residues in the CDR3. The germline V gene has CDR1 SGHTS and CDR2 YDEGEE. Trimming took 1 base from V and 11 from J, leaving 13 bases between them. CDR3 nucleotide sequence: TGTGCCAGCAGCTTGACTGGAATCATCCCACCCCTCCACTTT. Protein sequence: CASSLTGIIPPLHF.

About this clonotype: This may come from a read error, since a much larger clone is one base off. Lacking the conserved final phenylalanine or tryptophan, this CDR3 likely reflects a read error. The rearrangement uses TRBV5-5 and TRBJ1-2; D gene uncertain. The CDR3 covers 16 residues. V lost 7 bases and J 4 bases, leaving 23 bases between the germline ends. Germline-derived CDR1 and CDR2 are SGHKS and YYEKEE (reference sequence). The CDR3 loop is CASPICVSRKTYGYTL. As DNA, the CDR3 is TGTGCCAGCCCGATCTGTGTCTCGCGAAAGACCTATGGCTACACCCTC.

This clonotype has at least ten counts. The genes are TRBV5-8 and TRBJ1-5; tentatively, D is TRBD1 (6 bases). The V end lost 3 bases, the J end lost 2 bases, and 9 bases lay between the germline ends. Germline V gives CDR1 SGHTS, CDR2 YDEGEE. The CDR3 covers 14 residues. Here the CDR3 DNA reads TGTGCCAGCAGCTCGGGACACGGCAATCAGCCCCAGCATTTT. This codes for CASSSGHGNQPQHF.

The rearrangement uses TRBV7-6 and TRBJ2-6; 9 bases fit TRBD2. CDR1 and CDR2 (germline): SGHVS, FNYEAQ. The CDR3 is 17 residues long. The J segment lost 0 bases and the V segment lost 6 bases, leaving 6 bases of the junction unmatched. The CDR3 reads CASSPLAGISGANVLTF. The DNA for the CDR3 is TGTGCCAGCAGTCCTCTAGCGGGGATCTCTGGGGCCAACGTCCTGACTTTC. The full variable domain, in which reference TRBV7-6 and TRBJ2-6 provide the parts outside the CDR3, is GAGVSQSPRYKVTKRGQDVALRCDPISGHVSLYWYRQALGQGPEFLTYFNYEAQQDKSGLPNDRFSAERPEGSISTLTIQRTEQRDSAMYRCASSPLAGISGANVLTFGAGSRLTVL.

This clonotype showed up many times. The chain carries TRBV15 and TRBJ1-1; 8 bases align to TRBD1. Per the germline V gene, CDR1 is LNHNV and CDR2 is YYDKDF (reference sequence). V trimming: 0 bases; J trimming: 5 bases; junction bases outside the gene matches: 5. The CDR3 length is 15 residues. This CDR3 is CATSRDGQGGTEAFF. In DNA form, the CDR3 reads TGTGCCACCAGCAGAGATGGACAGGGAGGAACTGAAGCTTTCTTT.